The 4 T cell receptor beta chains below were found in one sample sequenced in a study of cytomegalovirus exposure and HLA in healthy donors. PCR used 60 Vbeta primers and 13 Jbeta primers. Profiling relied on immunoSEQ multiplex PCR, and the TCRdb table lists in-frame clones only, not all of them. The sample shows some 200,000 clones, over 70% of them seen only once. The sample comprised PBMCs. Source of these receptors: a man in his fifties or sixties in good health and CMV-seronegative.

The rearrangement links TRBV6-5 to TRBJ1-3; 10 bases are shared with TRBD1. The length of the CDR3 is 15 residues. The V segment lost 5 bases and the J segment 4 bases; nucleotides outside the gene matches: 5. Germline-derived CDR1 and CDR2 are MNHEY and SVGAGI. DNA for the CDR3: TGTGCCAGCAGTCGACAGGGGGCGAGGGGAAACACCATATATTTT. It translates to CASSRQGARGNTIYF.

The chain uses TRBV5-4 and TRBJ2-3; perhaps TRBD1 as D (6 bases). This CDR3 is built from 15 residues. V gave up 9 bases and J gave up 1 base, with 18 bases separating them. Germline CDR1 reads SGHNT; CDR2 reads YYREEE (reference sequence). The CDR3 loop is CATRLQGSGTDTQYF. CDR3 nucleotides: TGTGCCACCAGACTACAGGGCTCTGGCACAGATACGCAGTATTTT.

The chain is built from TRBV5-6 and TRBJ1-2; a possible D gene is TRBD1 (6 bases). This CDR3 is built from 14 residues. CDR1 and CDR2 (germline): SGHDT, YYEEEE. The germline V and J ends were trimmed by 4 bases and 8 bases, with 18 bases remaining between them. The CDR3 DNA follows: TGTGCCAGCAGCCCGGGGGGGCAGGCCCCGGGCTACACCTTC. Amino acids: CASSPGGQAPGYTF.

The V gene is TRBV14, the J gene TRBJ1-1; D is possibly TRBD1 (6 bases). Germline-derived CDR1 and CDR2 are SGHDN and FVKESK. This CDR3 is 18 amino acids long. The V gene lost 1 base and the J gene lost 0 bases, with 18 bases spanning the gap. The CDR3 spells CASSQVRTARGLNTEAFF. As DNA, the CDR3 is TGTGCCAGCAGCCAAGTTAGAACGGCAAGGGGGTTGAACACTGAAGCTTTCTTT.